This TCR beta chain was captured by sequencing in a study of shared clonotypes between healthy human individuals. Across the study: The study enrolled a couple of women and a few men aged 18 to 49.

The CDR3 totals 15 residues. Germline loops: CDR1 MGHRA, CDR2 YSYEKL. The V and J ends lost 1 base and 3 bases, in that order; junction bases with no gene match: 5. As defined, naive CD8 cells were CD45RO-negative and positively selected for CCR7, with terminally differentiated effector memory CD45RA+ cells excluded. Sequencing used immunoSEQ multiplex PCR; TCRdb keeps in-frame clones, though not all of them. The sample carries approximately 600,000 clones, 85% to 95% recorded once. The chain employs TRBV4-1 and TRBJ1-2; TRBD1 matches at 7 bases. The sample consisted of naive CD8+ T cells sorted from blood. This sequence was found in a woman aged 30 to 39 in good health. CDR3 sequence reads: CASSQVERGHYGYTF. CDR3 DNA: TGCGCCAGCAGCCAAGTCGAAAGGGGGCACTATGGCTACACCTTC.